This T cell receptor beta chain stems from a study of regulatory T cells in long-lasting Graves disease. The wider study: The study enrolled newly diagnosed Graves' patients on antithyroid drugs under 3 months.

In its sample, this clonotype was seen many times. Its cognate antigen is unknown. This CDR3 comprises 15 residues. The germline V gene has CDR1 SGHDN and CDR2 FVKESK. Trimming removed 0 bases at V and 8 bases at J, with 14 bases between. Time point defined: newly diagnosed GD, antithyroid drugs for less than 3 months. Scientists built the TCR library using RNA that was extracted from PBMCs. Each of the patients was recruited from an endocrinology department situated in Xi'an, China. Assembly of TCR beta libraries relied on iRepertoire HTBI primers together with Arm-PCR of CDR3 regions. TCRdb re-derived calls from the multiplex PCR reads in MiXCR, one entry per CDR3 protein. The repertoire holds 240,000 or so distinct CDR3 sequences, with just over 20% as singletons. Study results and limitations: Limited samples may have lowered accuracy.

The chain joins TRBV14 to TRBJ2-1; D is uncertain. This specimen was peripheral blood mononuclear cells (PBMCs), taken at new diagnosis, from a patient treated with antithyroid drugs. The clonotype was recovered from a female donor with Graves disease. DNA for the CDR3: TGTGCCAGCAGCCAAGAACAGTCTGAATGGGATGAGCAGTTCTTC. Amino acid sequence: CASSQEQSEWDEQFF.